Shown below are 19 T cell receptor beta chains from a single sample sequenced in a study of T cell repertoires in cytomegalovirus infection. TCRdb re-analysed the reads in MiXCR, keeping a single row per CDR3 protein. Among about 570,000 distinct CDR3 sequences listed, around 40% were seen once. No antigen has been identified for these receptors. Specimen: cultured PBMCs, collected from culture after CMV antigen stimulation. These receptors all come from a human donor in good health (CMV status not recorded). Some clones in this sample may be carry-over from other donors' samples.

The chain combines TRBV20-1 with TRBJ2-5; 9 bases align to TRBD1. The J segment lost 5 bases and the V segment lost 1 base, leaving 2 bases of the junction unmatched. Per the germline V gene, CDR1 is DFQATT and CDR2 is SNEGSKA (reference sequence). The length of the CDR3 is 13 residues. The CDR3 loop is CSARGTGVETQYF. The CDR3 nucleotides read TGCAGTGCTAGAGGGACAGGGGTCGAGACCCAGTACTTC.

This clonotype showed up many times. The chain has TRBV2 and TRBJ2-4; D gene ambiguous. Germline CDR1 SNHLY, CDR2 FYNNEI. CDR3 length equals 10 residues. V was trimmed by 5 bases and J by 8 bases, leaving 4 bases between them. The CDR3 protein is CASSLDIQYF. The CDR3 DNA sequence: TGTGCCAGCAGTTTGGACATTCAGTACTTC.

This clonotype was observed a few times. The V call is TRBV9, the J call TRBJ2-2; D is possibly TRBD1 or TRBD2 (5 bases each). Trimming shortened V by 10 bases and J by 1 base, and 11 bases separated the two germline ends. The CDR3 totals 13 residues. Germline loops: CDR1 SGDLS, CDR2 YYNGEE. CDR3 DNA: TGTGCCTCCAAGAGGGGGAACACCGGGGAGCTGTTTTTT. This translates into CASKRGNTGELFF.

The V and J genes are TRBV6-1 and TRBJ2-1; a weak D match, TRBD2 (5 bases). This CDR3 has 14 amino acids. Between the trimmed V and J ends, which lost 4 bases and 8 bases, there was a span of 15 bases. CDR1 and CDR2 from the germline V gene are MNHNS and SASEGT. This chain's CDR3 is CASSGQPTSDEQFF. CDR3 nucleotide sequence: TGTGCCAGCAGTGGGCAACCCACTAGTGATGAGCAGTTCTTC.

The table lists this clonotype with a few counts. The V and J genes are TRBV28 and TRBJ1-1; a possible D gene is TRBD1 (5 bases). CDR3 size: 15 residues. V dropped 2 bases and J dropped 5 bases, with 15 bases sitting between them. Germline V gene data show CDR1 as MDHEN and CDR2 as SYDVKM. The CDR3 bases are TGTGCCAGCAGTTTAGGTGGGGGTAGTGTAACTGAAGCTTTCTTT. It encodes CASSLGGGSVTEAFF.

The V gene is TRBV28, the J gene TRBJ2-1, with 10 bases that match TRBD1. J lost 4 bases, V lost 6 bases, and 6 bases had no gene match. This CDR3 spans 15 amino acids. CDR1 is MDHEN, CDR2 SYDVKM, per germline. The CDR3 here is CASRPGGQGYNEQFF. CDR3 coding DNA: TGTGCCAGCAGGCCCGGGGGACAGGGGTACAATGAGCAGTTCTTC.

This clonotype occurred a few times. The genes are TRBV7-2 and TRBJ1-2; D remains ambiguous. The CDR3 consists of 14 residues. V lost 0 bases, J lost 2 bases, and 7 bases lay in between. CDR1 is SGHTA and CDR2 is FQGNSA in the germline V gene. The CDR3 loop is CASSLAPGNYGYTF. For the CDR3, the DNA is TGTGCCAGCAGCTTAGCGCCCGGGAACTATGGCTACACCTTC.

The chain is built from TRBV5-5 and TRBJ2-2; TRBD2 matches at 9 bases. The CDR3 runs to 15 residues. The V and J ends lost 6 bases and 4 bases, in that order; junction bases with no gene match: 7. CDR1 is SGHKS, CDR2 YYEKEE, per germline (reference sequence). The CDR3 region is CASTAPAGGTGELFF. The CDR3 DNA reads TGTGCCAGCACTGCCCCAGCGGGAGGCACCGGGGAGCTGTTTTTT. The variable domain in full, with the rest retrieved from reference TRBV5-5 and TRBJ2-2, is DAGVTQSPTHLIKTRGQQVTLRCSPISGHKSVSWYQQVLGQGPQFIFQYYEKEERGRGNFPDRFSARQFPNYSSELNVNALLLGDSALYLCASTAPAGGTGELFFGEGSRLTVL.

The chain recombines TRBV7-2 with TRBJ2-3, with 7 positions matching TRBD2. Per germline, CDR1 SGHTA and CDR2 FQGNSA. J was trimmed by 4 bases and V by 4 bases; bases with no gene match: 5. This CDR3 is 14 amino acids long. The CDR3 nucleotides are TGTGCCAGCAGCTGGGGGAGGGCGGCAGATACGCAGTATTTT. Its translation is CASSWGRAADTQYF.

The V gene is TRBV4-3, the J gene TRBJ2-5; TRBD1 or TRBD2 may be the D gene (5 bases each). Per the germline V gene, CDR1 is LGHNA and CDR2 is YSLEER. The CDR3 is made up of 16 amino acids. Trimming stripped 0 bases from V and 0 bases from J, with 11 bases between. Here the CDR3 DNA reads TGCGCCAGCAGCCAAGATTGGGACGGCAACCAAGAGACCCAGTACTTC. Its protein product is CASSQDWDGNQETQYF.

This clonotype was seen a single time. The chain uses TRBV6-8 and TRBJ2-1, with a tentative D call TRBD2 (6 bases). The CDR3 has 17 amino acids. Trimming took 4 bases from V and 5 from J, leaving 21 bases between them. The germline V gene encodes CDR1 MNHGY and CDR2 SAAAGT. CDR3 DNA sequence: TGTGCCAGCAGTTGGTCGACTAGTGTTCCATTGGACAATGAGCAGTTCTTC. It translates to CASSWSTSVPLDNEQFF.

CDR3 sequence reads: CATSRDRSPGQGNTEAFF. CDR3 DNA sequence: TGTGCCACCAGCAGAGATCGAAGCCCGGGACAGGGGAACACTGAAGCTTTCTTT. The genes are TRBV15 and TRBJ1-1; TRBD1 aligns across 9 bases. V dropped 0 bases and J dropped 1; count of bases not matched to a gene: 9. The CDR3 extends over 18 amino acids. Germline loops: CDR1 LNHNV, CDR2 YYDKDF (reference sequence).

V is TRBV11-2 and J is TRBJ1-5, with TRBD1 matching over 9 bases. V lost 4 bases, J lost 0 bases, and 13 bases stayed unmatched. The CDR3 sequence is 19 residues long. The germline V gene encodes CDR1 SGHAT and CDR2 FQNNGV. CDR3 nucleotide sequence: TGTGCCAGCAGCTCTAAGAGGGACAGGGTCCCACATAGCAATCAGCCCCAGCATTTT. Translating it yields CASSSKRDRVPHSNQPQHF.

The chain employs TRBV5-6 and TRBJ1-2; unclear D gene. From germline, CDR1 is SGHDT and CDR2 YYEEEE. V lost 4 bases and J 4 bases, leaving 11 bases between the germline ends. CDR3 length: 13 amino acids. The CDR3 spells CASSPRASYGYTF. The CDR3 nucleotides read TGTGCCAGCAGCCCGAGGGCCTCCTATGGCTACACCTTC.

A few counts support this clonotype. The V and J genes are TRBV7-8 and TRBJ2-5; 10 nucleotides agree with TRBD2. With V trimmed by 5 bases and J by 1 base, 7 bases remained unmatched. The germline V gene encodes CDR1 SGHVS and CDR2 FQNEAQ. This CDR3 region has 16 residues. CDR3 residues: CASSVLSGGTQETQYF. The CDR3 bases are TGTGCCAGCAGCGTACTTAGCGGGGGGACCCAAGAGACCCAGTACTTC. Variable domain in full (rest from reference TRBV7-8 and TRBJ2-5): GAGVSQSPRYKVAKRGQDVALRCDPISGHVSLFWYQQALGQGPEFLTYFQNEAQLDKSGLPSDRFFAERPEGSVSTLKIQRTQQEDSAVYLCASSVLSGGTQETQYFGPGTRLLVL.

Here the CDR3 reads CASSFYPETQYF. The CDR3 DNA sequence: TGTGCCAGCAGTTTTTACCCGGAGACCCAGTACTTC. The chain carries TRBV12-3 or TRBV12-4 and TRBJ2-5; D is uncertain. Trimming stripped 3 bases from V and 5 bases from J, with 7 bases between. The CDR3 is 12 residues long.

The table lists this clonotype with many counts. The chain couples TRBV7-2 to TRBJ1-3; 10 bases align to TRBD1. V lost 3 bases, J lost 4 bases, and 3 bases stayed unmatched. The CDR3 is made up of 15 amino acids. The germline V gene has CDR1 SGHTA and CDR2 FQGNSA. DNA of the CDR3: TGTGCCAGCAGCTTCGACAGGGGGCCCGGAAACACCATATATTTT. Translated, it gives CASSFDRGPGNTIYF.

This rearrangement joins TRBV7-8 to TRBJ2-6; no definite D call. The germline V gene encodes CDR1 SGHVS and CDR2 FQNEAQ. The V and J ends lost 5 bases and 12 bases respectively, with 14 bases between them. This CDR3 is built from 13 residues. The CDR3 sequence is CASSVQLSGVLTF. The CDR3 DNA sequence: TGTGCCAGCAGCGTACAGCTTTCCGGCGTCCTGACTTTC.

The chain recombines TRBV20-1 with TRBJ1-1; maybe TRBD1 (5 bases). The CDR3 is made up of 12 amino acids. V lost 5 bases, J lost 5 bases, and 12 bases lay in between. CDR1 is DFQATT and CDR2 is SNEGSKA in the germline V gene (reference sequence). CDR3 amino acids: CSAPRGRTEAFF. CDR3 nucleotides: TGCAGTGCTCCAAGGGGAAGGACTGAAGCTTTCTTT.